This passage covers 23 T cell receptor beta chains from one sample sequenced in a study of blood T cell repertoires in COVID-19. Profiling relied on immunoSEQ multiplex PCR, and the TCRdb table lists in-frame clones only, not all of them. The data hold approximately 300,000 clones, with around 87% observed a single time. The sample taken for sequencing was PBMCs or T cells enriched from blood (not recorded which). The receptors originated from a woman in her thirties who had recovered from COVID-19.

The CDR3 DNA sequence: TGTGCCAGCAGCCATACCGACAGGGATAACACTGAAGCTTTCTTT. Protein sequence: CASSHTDRDNTEAFF. The rearrangement uses TRBV4-2 and TRBJ1-1; TRBD1 agrees at 7 bases. V shed 3 bases, J shed 2 bases, and the junction held 6 bases outside the gene matches. The germline V gene has CDR1 LGHNA and CDR2 YNFKEQ. The length of the CDR3 is 15 residues.

CDR3 sequence (DNA): TGTGCCAGCAGCTCAGTGGTCTACAATGAGCAGTTCTTC. Its translation: CASSSVVYNEQFF. This sequence joins TRBV7-8 and TRBJ2-1; D is uncertain. Trimming shortened V by 4 bases and J by 3 bases, and 7 bases separated the two germline ends. The CDR3 contains 13 residues. Germline V gene lookup returns CDR1 SGHVS and CDR2 FQNEAQ.

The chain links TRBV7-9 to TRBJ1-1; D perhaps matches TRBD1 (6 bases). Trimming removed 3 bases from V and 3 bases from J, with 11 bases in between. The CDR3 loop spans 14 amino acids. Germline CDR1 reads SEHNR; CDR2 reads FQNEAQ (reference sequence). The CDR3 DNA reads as TGTGCCAGCAGCTTCGGGGGGCGCGACACTGAAGCTTTCTTT. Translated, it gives CASSFGGRDTEAFF. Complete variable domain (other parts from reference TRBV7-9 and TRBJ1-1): DTGVSQNPRHKITKRGQNVTFRCDPISEHNRLYWYRQTLGQGPEFLTYFQNEAQLEKSRLLSDRFSAERPKGSFSTLEIQRTEQGDSAMYLCASSFGGRDTEAFFGQGTRLTVV.

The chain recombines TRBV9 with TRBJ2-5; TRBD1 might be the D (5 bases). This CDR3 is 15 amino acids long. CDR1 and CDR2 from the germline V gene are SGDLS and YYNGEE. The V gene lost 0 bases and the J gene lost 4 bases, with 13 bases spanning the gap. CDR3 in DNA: TGTGCCAGCAGCGTAGCTTGGGGCGTTTCAGAGACCCAGTACTTC. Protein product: CASSVAWGVSETQYF.

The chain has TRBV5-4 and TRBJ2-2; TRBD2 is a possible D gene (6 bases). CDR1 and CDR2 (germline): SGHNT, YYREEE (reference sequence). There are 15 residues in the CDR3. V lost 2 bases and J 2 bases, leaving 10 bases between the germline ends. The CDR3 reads CASSFGGFNTGELFF. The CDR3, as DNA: TGTGCCAGCAGCTTTGGGGGGTTTAACACCGGGGAGCTGTTTTTT.

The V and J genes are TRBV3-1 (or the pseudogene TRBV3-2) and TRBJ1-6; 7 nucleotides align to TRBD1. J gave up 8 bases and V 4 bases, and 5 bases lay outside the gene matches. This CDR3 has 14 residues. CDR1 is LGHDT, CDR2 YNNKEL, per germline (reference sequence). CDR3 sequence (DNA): TGTGCCAGCAGCCTACAAGGGGGCGATTCACCCCTCCACTTT. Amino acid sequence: CASSLQGGDSPLHF.

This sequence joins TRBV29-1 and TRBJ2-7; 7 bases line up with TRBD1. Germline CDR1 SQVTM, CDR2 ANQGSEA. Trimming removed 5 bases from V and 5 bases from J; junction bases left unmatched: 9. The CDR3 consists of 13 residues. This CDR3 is CSVCHRGLNEQYF. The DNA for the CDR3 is TGCAGCGTTTGTCACAGGGGTTTAAACGAGCAGTACTTC.

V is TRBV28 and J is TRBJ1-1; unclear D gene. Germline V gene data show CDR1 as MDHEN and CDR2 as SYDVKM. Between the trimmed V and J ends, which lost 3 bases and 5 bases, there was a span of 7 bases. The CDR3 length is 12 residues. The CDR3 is CASSLGVTEAFF. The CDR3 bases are TGTGCCAGCAGTTTGGGCGTTACTGAAGCTTTCTTT.

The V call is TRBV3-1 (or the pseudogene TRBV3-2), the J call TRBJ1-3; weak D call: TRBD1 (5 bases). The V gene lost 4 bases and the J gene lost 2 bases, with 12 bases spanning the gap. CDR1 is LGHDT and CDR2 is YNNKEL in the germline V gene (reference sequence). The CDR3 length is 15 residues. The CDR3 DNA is TGTGCCAGCAGCCCTCTCCGGACACCTGGAAACACCATATATTTT. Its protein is CASSPLRTPGNTIYF.

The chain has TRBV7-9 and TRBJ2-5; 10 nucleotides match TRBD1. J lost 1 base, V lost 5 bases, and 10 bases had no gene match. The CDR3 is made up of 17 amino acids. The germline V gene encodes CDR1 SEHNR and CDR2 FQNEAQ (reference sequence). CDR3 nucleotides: TGTGCCAGCAGCCCTAGCCGACAGGGGGCTATCCAAGAGACCCAGTACTTC. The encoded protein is CASSPSRQGAIQETQYF.

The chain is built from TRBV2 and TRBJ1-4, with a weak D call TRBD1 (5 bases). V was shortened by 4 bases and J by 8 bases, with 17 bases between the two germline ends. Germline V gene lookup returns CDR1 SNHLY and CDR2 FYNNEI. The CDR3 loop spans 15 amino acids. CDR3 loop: CASSVQGSESEKLFF. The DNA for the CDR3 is TGTGCCAGCAGTGTCCAGGGAAGTGAGTCAGAAAAACTGTTTTTT.

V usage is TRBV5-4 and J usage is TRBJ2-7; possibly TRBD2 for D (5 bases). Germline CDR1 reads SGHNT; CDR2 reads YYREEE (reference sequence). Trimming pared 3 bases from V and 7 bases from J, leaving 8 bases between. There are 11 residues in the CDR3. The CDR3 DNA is TGTGCCAGCAGCTCCCCGGGAGAGCAGTACTTC. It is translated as CASSSPGEQYF.

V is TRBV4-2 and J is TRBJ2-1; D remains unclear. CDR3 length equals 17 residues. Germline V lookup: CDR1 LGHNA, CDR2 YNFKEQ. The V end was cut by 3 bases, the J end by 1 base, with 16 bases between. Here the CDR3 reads CASSQAHLARSYNEQFF. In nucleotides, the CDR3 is TGTGCCAGCAGCCAGGCCCACTTAGCAAGGTCCTACAATGAGCAGTTCTTC.

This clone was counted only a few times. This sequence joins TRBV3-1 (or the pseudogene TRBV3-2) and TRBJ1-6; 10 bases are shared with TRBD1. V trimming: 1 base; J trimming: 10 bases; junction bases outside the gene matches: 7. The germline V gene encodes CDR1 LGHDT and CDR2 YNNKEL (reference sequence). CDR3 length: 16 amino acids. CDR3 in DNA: TGTGCCAGCAGCCAAGGGTCAGGGACAGGGGCCTCACCCCTCCACTTT. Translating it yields CASSQGSGTGASPLHF.

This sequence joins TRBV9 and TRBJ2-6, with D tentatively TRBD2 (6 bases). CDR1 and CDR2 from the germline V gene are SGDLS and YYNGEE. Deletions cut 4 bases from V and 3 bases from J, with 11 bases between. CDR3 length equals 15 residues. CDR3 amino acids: CASSLAGRGANVLTF. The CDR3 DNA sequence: TGTGCCAGCAGCCTGGCGGGACGTGGGGCCAACGTCCTGACTTTC. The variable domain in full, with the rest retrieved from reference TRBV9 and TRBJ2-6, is DSGVTQTPKHLITATGQRVTLRCSPRSGDLSVYWYQQSLDQGLQFLIQYYNGEERAKGNILERFSAQQFPDLHSELNLSSLELGDSALYFCASSLAGRGANVLTFGAGSRLTVL.

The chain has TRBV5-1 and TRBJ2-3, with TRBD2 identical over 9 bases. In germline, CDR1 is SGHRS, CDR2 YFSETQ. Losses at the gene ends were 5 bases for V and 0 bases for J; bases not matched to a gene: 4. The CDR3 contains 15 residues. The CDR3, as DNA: TGCGCCAGCAGTGCCGGGACTAGCAGCACAGATACGCAGTATTTT. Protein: CASSAGTSSTDTQYF.

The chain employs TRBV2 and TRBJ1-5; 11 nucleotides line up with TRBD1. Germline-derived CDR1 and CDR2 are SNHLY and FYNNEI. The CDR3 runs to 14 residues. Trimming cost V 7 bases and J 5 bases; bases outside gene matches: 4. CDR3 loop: CASNGQGADQPQHF. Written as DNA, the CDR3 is TGTGCCAGCAACGGACAGGGGGCTGATCAGCCCCAGCATTTT.

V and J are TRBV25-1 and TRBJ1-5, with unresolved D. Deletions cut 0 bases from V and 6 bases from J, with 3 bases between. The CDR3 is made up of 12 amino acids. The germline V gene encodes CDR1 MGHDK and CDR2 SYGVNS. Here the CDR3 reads CASSEYGQPQHF. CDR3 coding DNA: TGTGCCAGCAGTGAATACGGTCAGCCCCAGCATTTT.

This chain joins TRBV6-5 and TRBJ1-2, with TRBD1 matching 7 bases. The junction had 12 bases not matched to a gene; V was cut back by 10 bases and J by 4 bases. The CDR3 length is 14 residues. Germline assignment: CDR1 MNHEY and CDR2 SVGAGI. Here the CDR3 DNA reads TGTGCCACCGACCCGGGACAGTATCCCTATGGCTACACCTTC. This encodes CATDPGQYPYGYTF.

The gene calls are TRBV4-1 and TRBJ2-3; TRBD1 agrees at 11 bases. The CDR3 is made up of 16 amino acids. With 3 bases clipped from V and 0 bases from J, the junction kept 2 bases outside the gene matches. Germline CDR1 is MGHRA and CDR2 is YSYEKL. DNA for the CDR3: TGCGCCAGCAGCCACGGACAGGGGGCGAGCACAGATACGCAGTATTTT. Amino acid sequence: CASSHGQGASTDTQYF.

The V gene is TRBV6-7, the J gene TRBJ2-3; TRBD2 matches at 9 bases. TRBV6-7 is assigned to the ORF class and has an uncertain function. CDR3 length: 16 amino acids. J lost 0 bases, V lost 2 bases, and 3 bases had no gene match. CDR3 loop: CASSYTTSGSTDTQYF. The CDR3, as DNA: TGTGCCAGCAGTTACACGACTAGCGGTAGCACAGATACGCAGTATTTT.

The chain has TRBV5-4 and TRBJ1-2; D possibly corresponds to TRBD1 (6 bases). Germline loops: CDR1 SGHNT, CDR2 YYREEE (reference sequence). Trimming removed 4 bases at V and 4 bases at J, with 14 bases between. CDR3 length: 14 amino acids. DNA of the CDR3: TGTGCCAGCAGCCTGCGGGGGGGGCTCTATGGCTACACCTTC. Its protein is CASSLRGGLYGYTF.

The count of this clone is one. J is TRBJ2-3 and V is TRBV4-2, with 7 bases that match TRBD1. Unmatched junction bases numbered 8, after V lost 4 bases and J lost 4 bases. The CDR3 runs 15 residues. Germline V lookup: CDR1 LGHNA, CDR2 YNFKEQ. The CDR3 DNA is TGTGCCAGCAGCCCCACAGGGGCTAACTCAGATACGCAGTATTTT. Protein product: CASSPTGANSDTQYF.